Below, 7 T cell receptor beta chains from the same sample are listed, as sequenced in a study of OX40 agonist ivuxolimab in advanced cancers. The repertoire was sequenced with immunoSEQ multiplex PCR; TCRdb's copy has only in-frame clones and lacks some. Of around 100,000 clones in the sample, 90% are singletons; the top ten hold 0.31%. The material was CD4+ or CD8+ T cells sorted from blood, obtained in a trial of the OX40 agonist ivuxolimab. The receptor source for this set is an adult with an advanced solid tumor such as melanoma, head and neck, liver or kidney cancer.

V and J are TRBV6-5 and TRBJ2-3, with 8 bases matching TRBD1. Germline V CDR1 and CDR2: MNHEY, SVGAGI. The CDR3 length is 14 residues. The junction had 7 bases not matched to a gene; V was cut back by 7 bases and J by 4 bases. In nucleotides, the CDR3 is TGTGCCAGCACCAAGGACAGGGTCGCAGATACGCAGTATTTT. The encoded protein is CASTKDRVADTQYF.

Comment on this clone: One junction end disagrees with the germline gene, perhaps due to a read error. The V call is TRBV6-1, the J call TRBJ2-7; TRBD2 aligns across 7 bases. Per the germline V gene, CDR1 is MNHNS and CDR2 is SASEGT. CDR3 length: 13 residues. The CDR3 DNA reads as TGTGCCAGCAGTGAATCGCGGGGGTTGGAGCTGTACTTC. This codes for CASSESRGLELYF.

This chain joins TRBV7-7 and TRBJ2-5; possible D gene TRBD2, 5 bases. Germline assignment: CDR1 SSHAT and CDR2 FNYEAQ (reference sequence). V shed 1 base and J shed 5 bases, with 8 bases lying between them. The CDR3 consists of 13 residues. The CDR3, as DNA: TGTGCCAGCAGCTTAGAGCGGTTCGAGACCCAGTACTTC. Translated: CASSLERFETQYF.

The chain carries TRBV30 and TRBJ2-7; TRBD2 is a possible D gene (5 bases). The CDR3 loop spans 15 amino acids. Trimming took 3 bases from V and 4 from J, leaving 19 bases between them. The V gene's germline CDR1 is GTSNPN and CDR2 SVGIG (reference sequence). CDR3 DNA sequence: TGTGCCTGGAGCGCCACCGGACTTAGGATGTACGAGCAGTACTTC. Residues: CAWSATGLRMYEQYF. The variable domain in full, with the rest retrieved from reference TRBV30 and TRBJ2-7, is SQTIHQWPATLVQPVGSPLSLECTVEGTSNPNLYWYRQAAGRGLQLLFYSVGIGQISSEVPQNLSASRPQDRQFILSSKKLLLSDSGFYLCAWSATGLRMYEQYFGPGTRLTVT.

V and J are TRBV7-9 and TRBJ2-1; D is perhaps TRBD1 or TRBD2 (6 bases each). CDR3 length: 17 residues. V was clipped by 5 bases and J by 2 bases, with 19 bases between them. In germline, CDR1 is SEHNR, CDR2 FQNEAQ (reference sequence). Here the CDR3 reads CASSDWRGAVTYNEQFF. The CDR3 DNA reads TGTGCCAGCAGCGATTGGAGGGGGGCCGTTACCTACAATGAGCAGTTCTTC.

The DNA for the CDR3 is TGTGCCAGCAGCCTCTCGGCGAACGGGGAGCTGTTTTTT. This sequence encodes CASSLSANGELFF. The rearrangement links TRBV5-5 to TRBJ2-2; D uncertain. The CDR3 has 13 residues. Deletions cut 4 bases from V and 7 bases from J, with 11 bases between. In germline, CDR1 is SGHKS, CDR2 YYEKEE (reference sequence).

This clone was counted once. The chain recombines TRBV6-6 with TRBJ1-2; 8 nucleotides match TRBD1. V shed 6 bases and J 4 bases; nucleotides not matched to a gene: 4. Germline V CDR1 and CDR2: MNHNY, SVGAGI (reference sequence). This CDR3 is built from 13 residues. The CDR3 DNA reads TGTGCCAGCAGCCCGGGACAGGTCTATGGCTACACCTTC. Translated, it gives CASSPGQVYGYTF.